This T cell receptor (beta chain) was profiled in a study of T cell repertoires in cytomegalovirus infection. The CDR3 loop spans 15 amino acids. Deletions cut 3 bases from V and 5 bases from J, with 14 bases between. Germline assignment: CDR1 MDHEN and CDR2 SYDVKM. Remarks on this clonotype: The antigen remains undetermined.

TCRdb re-analysed the reads in MiXCR, keeping a single row per CDR3 protein. The sample consists of about 570,000 distinct CDR3 sequences, almost 40% of them appearing once. The rearrangement uses TRBV28 and TRBJ2-1; a possible D gene is TRBD1 (5 bases). Sequences were derived from cultured PBMCs, sampled from culture after CMV antigen stimulation. The source is a human donor in good health (CMV status not recorded). Some clones in this sample may be carry-over from other donors' samples. CDR3 DNA sequence: TGTGCCAGCAGTTTGATGCCAGGGAACAACAATGAGCAGTTCTTC. Amino acids: CASSLMPGNNNEQFF.